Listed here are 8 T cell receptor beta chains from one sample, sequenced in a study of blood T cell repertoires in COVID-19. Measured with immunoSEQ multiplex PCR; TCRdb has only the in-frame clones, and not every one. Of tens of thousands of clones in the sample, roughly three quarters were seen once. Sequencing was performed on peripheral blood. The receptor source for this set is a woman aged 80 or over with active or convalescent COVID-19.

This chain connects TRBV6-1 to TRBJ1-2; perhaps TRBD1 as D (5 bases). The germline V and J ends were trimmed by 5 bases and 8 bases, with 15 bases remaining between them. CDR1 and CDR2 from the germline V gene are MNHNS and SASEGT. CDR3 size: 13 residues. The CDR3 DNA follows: TGTGCCAGCAGTTCGCCCTCAGGGTGGGGCTACACCTTC. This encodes CASSSPSGWGYTF.

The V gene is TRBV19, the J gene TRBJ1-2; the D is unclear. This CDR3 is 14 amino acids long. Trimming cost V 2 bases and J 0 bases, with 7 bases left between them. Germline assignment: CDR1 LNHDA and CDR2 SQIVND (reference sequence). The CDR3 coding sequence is TGTGCCAGTAGTATACCGTTAGCTAACTATGGCTACACCTTC. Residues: CASSIPLANYGYTF.

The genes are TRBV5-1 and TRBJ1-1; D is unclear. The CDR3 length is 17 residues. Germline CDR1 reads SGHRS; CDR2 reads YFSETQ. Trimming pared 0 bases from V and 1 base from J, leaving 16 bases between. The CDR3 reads CASSLGISYSRNTEAFF. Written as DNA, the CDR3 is TGCGCCAGCAGCTTGGGTATTTCCTACAGTAGGAACACTGAAGCTTTCTTT.

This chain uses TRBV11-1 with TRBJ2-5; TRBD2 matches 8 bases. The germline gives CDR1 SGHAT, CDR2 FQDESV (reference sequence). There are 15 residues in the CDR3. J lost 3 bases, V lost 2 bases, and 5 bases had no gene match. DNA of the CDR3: TGTGCCAGCAGCTTAAGGCCGACTAGCGAAGAGACCCAGTACTTC. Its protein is CASSLRPTSEETQYF. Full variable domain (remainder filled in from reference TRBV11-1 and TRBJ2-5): EAEVAQSPRYKITEKSQAVAFWCDPISGHATLYWYRQILGQGPELLVQFQDESVVDDSQLPKDRFSAERLKGVDSTLKIQPAELGDSAMYLCASSLRPTSEETQYFGPGTRLLVL.

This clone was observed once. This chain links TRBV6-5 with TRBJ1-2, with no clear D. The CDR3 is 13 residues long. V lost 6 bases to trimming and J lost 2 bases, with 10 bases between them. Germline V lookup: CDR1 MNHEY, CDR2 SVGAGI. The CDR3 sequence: CASRETGNYGYTF. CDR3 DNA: TGTGCCAGCAGGGAGACGGGGAACTATGGCTACACCTTC.

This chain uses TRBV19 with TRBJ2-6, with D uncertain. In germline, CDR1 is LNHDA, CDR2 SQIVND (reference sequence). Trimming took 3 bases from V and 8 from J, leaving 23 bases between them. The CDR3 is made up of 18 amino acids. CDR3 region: CASSIGVWSDGETNVLTF. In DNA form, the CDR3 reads TGTGCCAGTAGTATTGGTGTTTGGTCGGATGGAGAAACCAACGTCCTGACTTTC. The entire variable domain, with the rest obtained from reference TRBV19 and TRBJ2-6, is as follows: DGGITQSPKYLFRKEGQNVTLSCEQNLNHDAMYWYRQDPGQGLRLIYYSQIVNDFQKGDIAEGYSVSREKKESFPLTVTSAQKNPTAFYLCASSIGVWSDGETNVLTFGAGSRLTVL.

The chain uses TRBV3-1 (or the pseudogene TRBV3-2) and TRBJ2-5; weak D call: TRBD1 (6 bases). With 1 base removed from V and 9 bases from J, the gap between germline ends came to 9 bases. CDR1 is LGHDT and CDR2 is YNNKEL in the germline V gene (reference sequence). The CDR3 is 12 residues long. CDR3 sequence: CASSQGQDAQYF. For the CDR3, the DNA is TGTGCCAGCAGCCAAGGACAGGATGCCCAGTACTTC.

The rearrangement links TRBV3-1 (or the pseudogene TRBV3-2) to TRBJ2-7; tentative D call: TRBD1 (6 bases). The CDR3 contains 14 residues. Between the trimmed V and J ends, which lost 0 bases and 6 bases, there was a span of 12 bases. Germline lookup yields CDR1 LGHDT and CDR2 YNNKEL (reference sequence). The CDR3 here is CASSQEDRSSEQYF. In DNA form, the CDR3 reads TGTGCCAGCAGCCAAGAAGACAGGAGCTCCGAGCAGTACTTC.